A selection of T cell receptor beta chains follows, all from one sample in a study of cytomegalovirus exposure and HLA in healthy donors. Repertoires were generated with immunoSEQ multiplex PCR, while TCRdb's copy carries only in-frame clones and drops some. The sample includes about 100,000 clones, under 80% of them seen just once. The material sequenced was PBMCs. These receptor sequences come from a woman under 30 in good health and CMV-seropositive. Both conserved end residues are part of each CDR3. The D gene is left open where the match is weak. For some rows the clone size is stated as once, few or many, or as a class when expanded; others skip it.

TRBJ2-1 TRBV7-8 NA TRBD2 TGTGCCAGCAGCTCGCGGGGGGGAGGGAGGGCCTACAATGAGCAGTTCTTC CASSSRGGGRAYNEQFF
TRBJ2-1 TRBV9 once NA TGTGCCAGCAGCGTAGCACTACACAATGAGCAGTTCTTC CASSVALHNEQFF
TRBJ1-5 TRBV28 once TRBD1 TGTGCCAGCTCGCCGGGACAGGGGCAATATAGCAATCAGCCCCAGCATTTT CASSPGQGQYSNQPQHF
TRBJ2-1 TRBV7-9 NA NA TGTGCCAGCAGCTTAAGCCTATCGGGTAATGAGCAGTTCTTC CASSLSLSGNEQFF
TRBJ2-7 TRBV5-1 once TRBD2 TGCGCCAGCAGCCGTGGGACTAGCGGGATCCCAGACTCCTACGAGCAGTACTTC CASSRGTSGIPDSYEQYF
TRBJ2-1 TRBV10-3 NA TRBD2 TGTGCCATCACCGGGACTAGTCCTAACCTCTCCTACAATGAGCAGTTCTTC CAITGTSPNLSYNEQFF
TRBJ2-3 TRBV4-2 NA NA TGTGCCAGCAGCCAAGAATGGCAGACAAACACAGATACGCAGTATTTT CASSQEWQTNTDTQYF
TRBJ2-1 TRBV29-1 NA TRBD1 TGCGCCCGGACAGGGGGCGCCGACAATGAGCAGTTCTTC CARTGGADNEQFF
TRBJ2-2 TRBV7-3 few NA TGTGCCAGCAGCTTACGGGGGACGCCCTTCAACACCGGGGAGCTGTTTTTT CASSLRGTPFNTGELFF
TRBJ2-5 TRBV18 NA NA TGTGCCAGCTCACGGCGGGAAGAGACCCAGTACTTC CASSRREETQYF
TRBJ1-1 TRBV14 NA TRBD1 TGTGCCAGCAGCCATCGACAGGGGGCTATGCGGGCTTTCTTT CASSHRQGAMRAFF
TRBJ2-3 TRBV5-1 NA TRBD2 TGCGCCAGCAGCTTTTCTACACTAGCGGGGCCCGGCGATACGCAGTATTTT CASSFSTLAGPGDTQYF
TRBJ2-7 TRBV4-3 few NA TGCGCCAGCAGCCAAGATCCAGGGCTAGCGTCCGAGCAGTACTTC CASSQDPGLASEQYF
TRBJ1-1 TRBV29-1 NA TRBD1 TGCAGCGTTGGACAGGGTAACACTGAAGCTTTCTTT CSVGQGNTEAFF
TRBJ2-7 TRBV29-1 NA NA TGCAGCGTCTGGGAGGCTTCGCTCCCCTACGAGCAGTACTTC CSVWEASLPYEQYF